A single T cell receptor beta chain is shown here with its context. These data belong to a study of T-cell reconstitution after alpha-beta-depleted transplantation in children. For TCRbeta, the library was prepared with unique molecular identifiers. TCRdb re-called the PCR reads with MiXCR, one entry per CDR3 protein. The repertoire holds roughly 500,000 distinct CDR3 sequences, with 30% to 35% as singletons. The sample here was PBMCs from the stem cell graft donor, taken from the stem cell graft. This TCR came from a human donor who donated a stem cell graft to a child with aplastic anemia.

Here the CDR3 reads CSVEVGRGSYEQYF. CDR3 in DNA: TGCAGCGTTGAAGTAGGCCGAGGCTCCTACGAGCAGTACTTC. This chain joins TRBV29-1 and TRBJ2-7; D gene unclear. This CDR3 contains 14 residues. Trimming removed 1 base at V and 0 bases at J, with 10 bases between. CDR1 is SQVTM and CDR2 is ANQGSEA in the germline V gene.